This T cell receptor (beta chain) was documented in a study of a mutant IDH1 vaccine in newly diagnosed glioma. Study details: Vaccination was launched 4-6 weeks after radiotherapy alone, or with temozolomide cycles. Prior therapy was radiotherapy, temozolomide, or both; most received both. Findings of the study overall: Shifts in the top peripheral T cell clonotypes seemed unrelated to pseudoprogression.

This CDR3 region has 17 residues. Profiled with immunoSEQ multiplex PCR; TCRdb holds only in-frame clones, not every one. The profile shows some 54,000 clones, roughly nine tenths of them singletons. To note about this clone: Its target is not known.

Documented time point: week 11, during vaccination. Alongside topical imiquimod, each dose of vaccine comprised 300 ug of mutant IDH1 20-mer peptide. This TCR was recovered from a man aged 50 to 59 with glioma. This specimen was PBMCs, taken from a glioma patient whose treatment included an IDH1 peptide vaccine. The gene calls are TRBV21-1 and TRBJ2-2; TRBD1, the table's D call, lacks a check against the DNA. TRBV21-1 counts as a pseudogene. The chain's CDR3 is CASPRTLTGQLTGELFF. For the CDR3, the DNA is TGTGCCAGCCCCAGAACCCTGACAGGGCAACTCACCGGGGAGCTGTTTTTT.